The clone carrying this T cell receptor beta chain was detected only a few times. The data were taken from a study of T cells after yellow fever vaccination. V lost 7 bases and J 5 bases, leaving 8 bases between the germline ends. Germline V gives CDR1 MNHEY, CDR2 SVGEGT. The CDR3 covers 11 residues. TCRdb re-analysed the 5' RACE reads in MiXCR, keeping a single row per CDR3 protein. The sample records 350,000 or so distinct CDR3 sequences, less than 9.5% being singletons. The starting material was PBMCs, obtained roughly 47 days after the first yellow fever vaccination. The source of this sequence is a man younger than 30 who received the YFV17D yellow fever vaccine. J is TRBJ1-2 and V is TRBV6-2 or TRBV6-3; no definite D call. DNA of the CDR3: TGTGCCAGCACCGTAGGTTATGGCTACACCTTC. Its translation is CASTVGYGYTF.